This TCR beta chain came from a study of OX40 agonist ivuxolimab in advanced cancers. Regarding this clone: Its target is unknown.

Findings and limits, study-wide: Both CD4+ and CD8+ T cell populations in blood had undergone clonal expansion by week 6 at 0.1 to 3.0 mg/kg.

The CDR3 sequence is 14 residues long. Per the germline V gene, CDR1 is SGHKS and CDR2 is YYEKEE (reference sequence). The ends were cut back, 4 bases at V and 4 bases at J, with 13 bases in the middle. Repertoires were generated with immunoSEQ multiplex PCR, while TCRdb's copy carries only in-frame clones and drops some. The sample consists of about 93,000 clones, 92% of them appearing once. The TCR originated in an adult with an advanced solid tumor such as melanoma, head and neck, liver or kidney cancer. This specimen was CD4+ or CD8+ T cells sorted from blood, taken in a trial of the OX40 agonist ivuxolimab. The rearrangement joins TRBV5-5 to TRBJ2-3; D remains unclear. The DNA of the CDR3 is TGTGCCAGCAGCCCACCGATTAACCCAGATACGCAGTATTTT. Encoded protein: CASSPPINPDTQYF.